A single sample gave rise to the 30 T cell receptor beta chains below, sequenced in a study of technical replicates of blood from several donors. The data were produced by immunoSEQ multiplex PCR, yet TCRdb's version contains in-frame clones alone and is incomplete. The repertoire has approximately 82,000 clones, around 90% of them found once; the top ten carry 0.3% to 0.45%. Specimen: T cells isolated from PBMCs. Receptors were obtained from a human donor in good health. Some clones in this sample may be carry-over from other donors' samples.

The gene calls are TRBV6-5 and TRBJ2-1, with TRBD2 as a possible D gene (6 bases). This CDR3 has 16 amino acids. Trimming stripped 3 bases from V and 7 bases from J, with 19 bases between. Per the germline V gene, CDR1 is MNHEY and CDR2 is SVGAGI. The CDR3 loop reads CASSYSSGGNGNEQFF. In DNA form, the CDR3 reads TGTGCCAGCAGTTATTCAAGCGGAGGGAATGGTAATGAGCAGTTCTTC.

The CDR3 bases are TGCAGCGTTGGTAGTGGGGGCTCGGTGGACGAGCAGTACTTC. It specifies CSVGSGGSVDEQYF. The chain uses TRBV29-1 and TRBJ2-7; possibly TRBD1 for D (6 bases). V was cut by 4 bases and J by 5 bases, with 18 bases left in between. CDR3 length equals 14 residues. The V gene's germline CDR1 is SQVTM and CDR2 ANQGSEA.

This clone was found a few times. This chain joins TRBV29-1 and TRBJ2-7, with 8 bases matching TRBD2. From germline, CDR1 is SQVTM and CDR2 ANQGSEA. V lost 2 bases to trimming and J lost 1 base; unmatched junction nucleotides: 10. This CDR3 comprises 16 residues. CDR3 nucleotides: TGCAGCGTTGAACTCGGGGGGGGAGGGGTTTCCTACGAGCAGTACTTC. Its protein product is CSVELGGGGVSYEQYF.

This clone was detected only once. One end of the junction does not line up with germline, which may come from a read error. The rearrangement joins TRBV6-4 to TRBJ2-2, with a possible D match to TRBD2 (5 bases). Germline V gene data show CDR1 as MRHNA and CDR2 as SNTAGT. CDR3 length: 13 residues. CDR3 in amino acids: CASSADYTEELFF. CDR3 nucleotides: TGTGCCAGCAGTGCCGACTACACCGAGGAGCTGTTTTTT.

The chain recombines TRBV4-1 with TRBJ2-7; maybe TRBD2 (5 bases). This CDR3 spans 14 amino acids. Between the trimmed V and J ends, which lost 3 bases and 4 bases, there was a span of 13 bases. The germline CDR1 and CDR2 sequences are MGHRA and YSYEKL. CDR3 coding DNA: TGCGCCAGCAGCCACTCAGCGGAACAGTACGAGCAGTACTTC. Protein: CASSHSAEQYEQYF.

In this sample, this clone turned up once. The genes are TRBV25-1 and TRBJ2-1, with D possibly TRBD2 on 6 matching bases. There are 14 residues in the CDR3. V gave up 3 bases and J gave up 2 bases, with 8 bases separating them. From germline, CDR1 is MGHDK and CDR2 SYGVNS. CDR3 sequence reads: CASSDSGTYNEQFF. For the CDR3, the DNA is TGTGCCAGCAGTGATAGCGGCACCTACAATGAGCAGTTCTTC.

This chain joins TRBV30 and TRBJ2-1; D gene ambiguous. There are 13 residues in the CDR3. Per the germline V gene, CDR1 is GTSNPN and CDR2 is SVGIG (reference sequence). V lost 1 base and J 4 bases, leaving 8 bases between the germline ends. CDR3 sequence: CAWSGLDYNEQFF. The CDR3 bases are TGTGCCTGGAGTGGGTTAGATTACAATGAGCAGTTCTTC.

The rearrangement uses TRBV29-1 and TRBJ1-2; D might be TRBD1 (5 bases). Per the germline V gene, CDR1 is SQVTM and CDR2 is ANQGSEA. This CDR3 region has 16 residues. The germline V and J ends were trimmed by 3 bases and 8 bases, with 25 bases remaining between them. CDR3 region: CSVDRDFLRSPLGYTF. CDR3 nucleotide sequence: TGCAGCGTTGACCGGGACTTTCTTCGTTCTCCGCTGGGCTACACCTTC.

The chain uses TRBV7-2 and TRBJ2-7; 10 nucleotides align to TRBD2. Germline CDR1 reads SGHTA; CDR2 reads FQGNSA. This CDR3 is built from 16 residues. J was trimmed by 4 bases and V by 8 bases; bases with no gene match: 14. The CDR3 DNA is TGTGCCAGCCGAACCAACGGGGCTAGCGGGGGTTACGAGCAGTACTTC. Its protein is CASRTNGASGGYEQYF.

The rearrangement links TRBV4-1 to TRBJ1-4; D remains ambiguous. The CDR3 length is 15 residues. Germline V CDR1 and CDR2: MGHRA, YSYEKL. V lost 3 bases, J lost 0 bases, and 8 bases lay in between. CDR3 protein: CASSHMSSTNEKLFF. The CDR3 nucleotides are TGCGCCAGCAGCCATATGAGTTCAACTAATGAAAAACTGTTTTTT.

The rearrangement joins TRBV11-2 to TRBJ2-1, with TRBD2 as a possible D gene (5 bases). Per the germline V gene, CDR1 is SGHAT and CDR2 is FQNNGV. The V gene lost 5 bases and the J gene lost 4 bases, with 15 bases spanning the gap. This CDR3 contains 15 residues. The CDR3 here is CASSLTSGVYNEQFF. CDR3 in DNA: TGTGCCAGCAGCCTTACTAGTGGGGTTTACAATGAGCAGTTCTTC. Full variable domain (rest looked up from reference TRBV11-2 and TRBJ2-1): EAGVAQSPRYKIIEKRQSVAFWCNPISGHATLYWYQQILGQGPKLLIQFQNNGVVDDSQLPKDRFSAERLKGVDSTLKIQPAKLEDSAVYLCASSLTSGVYNEQFFGPGTRLTVL.

This clone was seen once. This chain connects TRBV6-1 to TRBJ2-2; tentative D call: TRBD2 (5 bases). CDR3 length: 13 residues. Trimming cost V 5 bases and J 8 bases, with 12 bases left between them. Looked up from germline, CDR1 is MNHNS and CDR2 is SASEGT. CDR3 loop: CASSSEGLGELFF. In DNA, the CDR3 is TGTGCCAGCAGTAGTGAGGGTCTGGGGGAGCTGTTTTTT.

This clone was seen only a few times. This chain joins TRBV11-3 and TRBJ2-3; 8 nucleotides match TRBD1. This CDR3 region has 16 residues. V was pared by 4 bases and J by 4 bases, with 10 bases of the junction left unmatched. Germline CDR1 SGHNT, CDR2 YENEEA. The CDR3 here is CASSSRQGSHPDTQYF. CDR3 DNA sequence: TGTGCCAGCAGCTCCCGACAGGGGTCTCACCCAGATACGCAGTATTTT.

This sequence joins TRBV2 and TRBJ2-7, with D tentatively TRBD2 (6 bases). V was shortened by 8 bases and J by 5 bases, with 16 bases between the two germline ends. CDR3 length: 13 amino acids. The V gene's germline CDR1 is SNHLY and CDR2 FYNNEI. CDR3 residues: CASPGGKVNEQYF. The CDR3 DNA is TGTGCCAGCCCTGGAGGGAAGGTCAACGAGCAGTACTTC.

This chain joins TRBV30 and TRBJ1-5; no firm D call. V was trimmed by 1 base and J by 1 base, leaving 8 bases between them. CDR1 is GTSNPN and CDR2 is SVGIG in the germline V gene (reference sequence). This CDR3 region has 14 residues. Here the CDR3 reads CAWSAYGSNQPQHF. CDR3 coding DNA: TGTGCCTGGAGTGCGTACGGGAGCAATCAGCCCCAGCATTTT.

V is TRBV5-1 and J is TRBJ2-7; 7 bases are a match to TRBD2. J lost 2 bases, V lost 2 bases, and 7 bases had no gene match. The CDR3 sequence is 15 residues long. Per the germline V gene, CDR1 is SGHRS and CDR2 is YFSETQ. CDR3 loop: CASSFNAGVAYEQYF. CDR3 nucleotides: TGCGCCAGCAGCTTCAATGCGGGAGTGGCCTACGAGCAGTACTTC. The whole variable domain, filled in from reference TRBV5-1 and TRBJ2-7, reads KAGVTQTPRYLIKTRGQQVTLSCSPISGHRSVSWYQQTPGQGLQFLFEYFSETQRNKGNFPGRFSGRQFSNSRSEMNVSTLELGDSALYLCASSFNAGVAYEQYFGPGTRLTVT.

This clone has a handful of counts. The chain is built from TRBV27 and TRBJ1-1, with TRBD1 identical over 9 bases. This CDR3 spans 16 amino acids. CDR1 and CDR2 from the germline V gene are MNHEY and SMNVEV (reference sequence). V shed 0 bases, J shed 6 bases, and the junction held 8 bases outside the gene matches. As DNA, the CDR3 is TGTGCCAGCAGTTTATCCCAAGGGACAGGGATTGCTGAAGCTTTCTTT. Its translation is CASSLSQGTGIAEAFF.

The chain is built from TRBV4-3 and TRBJ2-1; 8 bases line up with TRBD2. The CDR3 runs 16 residues. Germline values: CDR1 LGHNA, CDR2 YSLEER. The V and J ends lost 3 bases and 7 bases, in that order; junction bases with no gene match: 11. This CDR3 is CASSHGTGGPGNEQFF. As DNA, the CDR3 is TGCGCCAGCAGCCATGGTACGGGAGGGCCGGGAAATGAGCAGTTCTTC.

The chain combines TRBV29-1 with TRBJ2-7; TRBD1 agrees at 7 bases. The CDR3 extends over 13 amino acids. Germline values: CDR1 SQVTM, CDR2 ANQGSEA. Losses at the gene ends were 5 bases for V and 0 bases for J; bases not matched to a gene: 4. DNA of the CDR3: TGCAGCGTTTGGACAGGTAACTCCTACGAGCAGTACTTC. Residues: CSVWTGNSYEQYF.

This chain joins TRBV25-1 and TRBJ1-1; D ambiguous. CDR1 and CDR2 from the germline V gene are MGHDK and SYGVNS. The CDR3 has 15 residues. V lost 1 base to trimming and J lost 2 bases, with 11 bases between them. The CDR3 here is CASSELAALNTEAFF. The CDR3, as DNA: TGTGCCAGCAGTGAATTAGCCGCACTCAACACTGAAGCTTTCTTT.

The chain joins TRBV9 to TRBJ1-1; 12 bases match TRBD1. Germline V gives CDR1 SGDLS, CDR2 YYNGEE. The J segment lost 5 bases and the V segment lost 4 bases, leaving 6 bases of the junction unmatched. The CDR3 sequence is 15 residues long. CDR3 amino acids: CASSPGTGGATEAFF. The DNA of the CDR3 is TGTGCCAGCAGCCCCGGGACAGGGGGCGCAACTGAAGCTTTCTTT.

The V call is TRBV4-3, the J call TRBJ1-1; weak D call: TRBD1 (6 bases). In germline, CDR1 is LGHNA, CDR2 YSLEER. CDR3 size: 14 residues. V dropped 5 bases and J dropped 1 base, with 11 bases sitting between them. The CDR3 DNA reads as TGCGCCAGCAGCTACGTCAGGGGGAACACTGAAGCTTTCTTT. Residues: CASSYVRGNTEAFF.

V and J are TRBV6-1 and TRBJ2-3; possible D gene TRBD2, 6 bases. Germline CDR1 is MNHNS and CDR2 is SASEGT. This CDR3 region has 15 residues. Trimming took off 6 bases at V and 0 bases at J, with 13 bases between the two ends. CDR3 sequence reads: CASRPGSVSTDTQYF. The CDR3, as DNA: TGTGCCAGCAGACCCGGGAGTGTTAGCACAGATACGCAGTATTTT.

The chain combines TRBV10-3 with TRBJ2-5; TRBD2 might be the D (6 bases). Germline-derived CDR1 and CDR2 are ENHRY and SYGVKD. There are 15 residues in the CDR3. Trimming stripped 2 bases from V and 5 bases from J, with 15 bases between. CDR3 nucleotides: TGTGCCATCAGTGAGGTCTACGTGGAGGGGGAGACCCAGTACTTC. Protein product: CAISEVYVEGETQYF.

The V call is TRBV7-8, the J call TRBJ1-2; D is undetermined. The CDR3 is made up of 17 amino acids. Germline CDR1 SGHVS, CDR2 FQNEAQ. The V and J ends lost 1 base and 2 bases respectively, with 17 bases between them. CDR3 DNA sequence: TGTGCCAGCAGCTTAGATCGAGAGAGGCCCCCCAACTATGGCTACACCTTC. It translates to CASSLDRERPPNYGYTF.

The chain joins TRBV13 to TRBJ2-1; 11 nucleotides line up with TRBD2. Per germline, CDR1 PRHDT and CDR2 FYEKMQ (reference sequence). The V gene end was trimmed by 5 bases and the J gene end by 8 bases; junction bases not matched to a gene: 8. The CDR3 has 15 residues. The CDR3 spells CASSRGALAGDEQFF. The CDR3 nucleotides read TGTGCCAGCAGCCGAGGGGCACTAGCGGGAGATGAGCAGTTCTTC.

The V and J genes are TRBV30 and TRBJ1-5, with D possibly TRBD1 on 5 matching bases. V shed 2 bases and J shed 2 bases, with 10 bases lying between them. The V gene's germline CDR1 is GTSNPN and CDR2 SVGIG (reference sequence). The CDR3 covers 14 residues. The DNA for the CDR3 is TGTGCCTGGAGTCTTGGGGGGGGCAATCAGCCCCAGCATTTT. Protein sequence: CAWSLGGGNQPQHF.

The chain carries TRBV10-2 and TRBJ1-1; unclear D gene. The CDR3 is 12 amino acids. CDR1 and CDR2 (germline): WSHSY, SAAADI. Trimming pared 11 bases from V and 1 base from J, leaving 11 bases between. CDR3 in DNA: TGCGCCTGCGAAAACGGGAACACTGAAGCTTTCTTT. Residues: CACENGNTEAFF.

J is TRBJ1-1 and V is TRBV19; 9 nucleotides line up with TRBD1. The germline CDR1 and CDR2 sequences are LNHDA and SQIVND (reference sequence). This CDR3 has 14 amino acids. V shed 6 bases and J 2 bases; nucleotides not matched to a gene: 4. CDR3: CASSMGQGNTEAFF. The CDR3, as DNA: TGTGCCAGTAGCATGGGACAGGGCAACACTGAAGCTTTCTTT.

This chain links TRBV5-6 with TRBJ1-2; the match to TRBD1 covers 8 bases. V shed 7 bases, J shed 4 bases, and the junction held 6 bases outside the gene matches. There are 13 residues in the CDR3. CDR1 SGHDT and CDR2 YYEEEE come from the germline V gene. CDR3 coding DNA: TGTGCCAGCGACAATACAGGGGGCTATGGCTACACCTTC. Protein sequence: CASDNTGGYGYTF.